This T cell receptor beta chain is drawn from a study of OX40 agonist ivuxolimab in advanced cancers. Study as a whole: With ivuxolimab, an agonistic anti-OX40 (CD134) antibody, patients were treated.

CDR3 length: 16 residues. Germline lookup yields CDR1 SGHDN and CDR2 FVKESK. V lost 6 bases, J lost 7 bases, and 22 bases lay in between. Profiled with immunoSEQ multiplex PCR; TCRdb holds only in-frame clones, not every one. The sample has 55,000 to 80,000 clones, roughly 80% seen once; the top ten hold just under 2.5%. The material sequenced was CD4+ or CD8+ T cells sorted from blood, taken in a trial of the OX40 agonist ivuxolimab. The chain links TRBV14 to TRBJ1-5; tentatively, D is TRBD1 (5 bases). This receptor was obtained from an adult with an advanced solid tumor such as melanoma, head and neck, liver or kidney cancer. CDR3 DNA sequence: TGTGCCAGCAGGCTCTCGCTGGCGAGGGGTGGGCAGCCCCAGCATTTT. This translates into CASRLSLARGGQPQHF.